This note documents a single T cell receptor beta chain sequence. Antigen: not known. TCRdb's table, derived via immunoSEQ multiplex PCR, lists solely in-frame clones and lacks some. The repertoire holds more than 95,000 clones, with 89% as singletons. These data belong to a study of cytomegalovirus exposure and HLA in healthy donors. This CDR3 is built from 17 residues. V lost 1 base and J lost 2, with 17 bases in between. The V gene's germline CDR1 is MDHEN and CDR2 SYDVKM. The study, taken as a whole, reports: First-cohort TCR clusters tended to co-occur in the approximately 110 validation repertoires, a later analysis found. Specificity for CMV antigens was confirmed in vitro for a few of the CMV-associated chains. Associated with cytomegalovirus, according to the listing, were fewer than 200 TCR beta chains. Rare TCR sequences dominated, though some public TCRs recurred in many donors.

This clonotype was sampled from a woman aged 18-29 years in good health and CMV-seronegative. The sequenced sample was PBMCs. This chain links TRBV28 with TRBJ1-1; D unresolved. CDR3 amino acids: CASSLLRARRDNTEAFF. In nucleotides, the CDR3 is TGTGCCAGCAGTTTATTACGGGCCAGGAGGGATAACACTGAAGCTTTCTTT.